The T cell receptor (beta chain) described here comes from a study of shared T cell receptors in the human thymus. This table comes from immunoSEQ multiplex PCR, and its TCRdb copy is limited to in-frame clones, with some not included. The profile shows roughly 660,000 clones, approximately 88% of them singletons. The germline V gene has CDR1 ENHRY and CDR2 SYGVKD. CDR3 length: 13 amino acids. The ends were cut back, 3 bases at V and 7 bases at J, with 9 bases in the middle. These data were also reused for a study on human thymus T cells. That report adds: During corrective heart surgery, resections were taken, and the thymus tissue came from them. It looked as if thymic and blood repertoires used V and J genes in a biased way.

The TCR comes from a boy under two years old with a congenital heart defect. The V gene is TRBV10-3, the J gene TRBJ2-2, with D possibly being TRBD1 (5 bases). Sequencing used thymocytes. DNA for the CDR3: TGTGCCATCAGTGACAGGGTCGGCGGGGAGCTGTTTTTT. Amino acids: CAISDRVGGELFF.